This T cell receptor beta chain appears in the sequencing data of a study of T cells in Graves' hyperthyroidism and ophthalmopathy. RNA transcripts were the template for amplifying TCR beta CDR3 regions. During a first-round RT-PCR of the TCR CDR3, the HTBI primer set was used. Using its own MiXCR run on the multiplex PCR reads, TCRdb lists one record per CDR3 protein. The data hold hundreds of thousands of distinct CDR3 sequences, with roughly 45% observed a single time. Details on this clonotype: A read error may explain this, as a much larger clone is one base away.

The sequenced material came from peripheral blood or thyroid tissue (not recorded which). This TCR was recovered from an adult man with Graves' disease, either hyperthyroidism or ophthalmopathy (not recorded which).

The chain's CDR3 is CSAWSGAPNTEAFF. As DNA, the CDR3 is TGCAGCGCATGGTCGGGGGCCCCGAACACTGAAGCTTTCTTT. The chain is built from TRBV29-1 and TRBJ1-1; D is possibly TRBD1 (6 bases). V dropped 7 bases and J dropped 1 base, with 16 bases sitting between them. The CDR3 has 14 residues. The germline V gene has CDR1 SQVTM and CDR2 ANQGSEA. Full variable domain (missing parts from reference TRBV29-1 and TRBJ1-1): SAVISQKPSRDICQRGTSLTIQCQVDSQVTMMFWYRQQPGQSLTLIATANQGSEATYESGFVIDKFPISRPNLTFSTLTVSNMSPEDSSIYLCSAWSGAPNTEAFFGQGTRLTVV.